Presented here are 7 T cell receptor beta chains from one specimen sequenced in a study of TIL therapy for anti-PD-1-resistant metastatic lung cancer. The libraries were made with immunoSEQ v3. The assay was immunoSEQ multiplex PCR, and TCRdb's table has in-frame clones only and misses some. The table has around 19,000 clones, roughly 80% seen once; the top ten hold about 2.2%. This sample's time point: pre-treatment sample, taken before nivolumab and TIL therapy. The source was blood, collected at baseline. Every receptor here comes from a person aged 25 to 85 with non-small cell lung cancer.

The V gene is TRBV9, the J gene TRBJ2-1, with 7 positions matching TRBD1. The junction had 9 bases not matched to a gene; V was cut back by 1 base and J by 8 bases. CDR1 is SGDLS, CDR2 YYNGEE, per germline. The CDR3 is 15 residues long. CDR3 sequence: CASSVPDTGVDEQFF. CDR3 nucleotide sequence: TGTGCCAGCAGCGTACCGGATACAGGGGTAGATGAGCAGTTCTTC. The full variable domain, its missing parts supplied by reference TRBV9 and TRBJ2-1, is DSGVTQTPKHLITATGQRVTLRCSPRSGDLSVYWYQQSLDQGLQFLIQYYNGEERAKGNILERFSAQQFPDLHSELNLSSLELGDSALYFCASSVPDTGVDEQFFGPGTRLTVL.

This clone was seen more than once but under ten times. The V gene is TRBV7-9, the J gene TRBJ1-4; D not certain. Germline V lookup: CDR1 SEHNR, CDR2 FQNEAQ (reference sequence). The CDR3 totals 11 residues. V lost 1 base and J lost 8, with 2 bases in between. CDR3 amino acids: CASSLVEKLFF. CDR3 coding DNA: TGTGCCAGCAGCTTAGTCGAAAAACTGTTTTTT.

About this clone: Germline is not matched at one junction end, which may reflect a read error. Other DNA variants within this sample encode the same CDR3. The chain joins TRBV7-2 to TRBJ2-6; TRBD1 aligns across 10 bases. CDR3 length: 16 residues. Germline V CDR1 and CDR2: SGHTA, FQGNSA. DNA of the CDR3: TGTGCCAGCAGCACCGGGACAGGGGCTGGGGCCAACGTCCTGACCTTC. Residues: CASSTGTGAGANVLTF. The full variable domain, its missing parts supplied by reference TRBV7-2 and TRBJ2-6, is GAGVSQSPSNKVTEKGKDVELRCDPISGHTALYWYRQSLGQGLEFLIYFQGNSAPDKSGLPSDRFSAERTGGSVSTLTIQRTQQEDSAVYLCASSTGTGAGANVLTFGAGSRLTVL.

The genes are TRBV13 and TRBJ2-7, with 11 nucleotides matching TRBD1. Germline V lookup: CDR1 PRHDT, CDR2 FYEKMQ (reference sequence). This CDR3 is 15 amino acids long. With 1 base clipped from V and 4 bases from J, the junction kept 3 bases outside the gene matches. The CDR3 reads CASSLERDRGYEQYF. The CDR3 coding sequence is TGTGCCAGCAGCTTAGAACGGGACAGGGGGTACGAGCAGTACTTC.

The chain joins TRBV10-2 to TRBJ2-2; D might be TRBD2 (5 bases). Germline CDR1 reads WSHSY; CDR2 reads SAAADI. V was pared by 4 bases and J by 5 bases, with 8 bases between. This CDR3 has 13 amino acids. CDR3 loop: CASSVWRTGELFF. In DNA, the CDR3 is TGCGCCAGCAGTGTGTGGAGGACCGGGGAGCTGTTTTTT.

This clone was detected only once. The V and J genes are TRBV2 and TRBJ1-2; tentatively, D is TRBD1 (6 bases). V was pared by 3 bases and J by 2 bases, with 13 bases between. The CDR3 is made up of 15 amino acids. The germline V gene has CDR1 SNHLY and CDR2 FYNNEI. Here the CDR3 reads CASSDLTGLNYGYTF. The CDR3 nucleotides read TGTGCCAGCAGTGACTTGACAGGTCTAAACTATGGCTACACCTTC. Filled out from reference TRBV2 and TRBJ1-2, the complete variable domain reads EPEVTQTPSHQVTQMGQEVILRCVPISNHLYFYWYRQILGQKVEFLVSFYNNEISEKSEIFDDQFSVERPDGSNFTLKIRSTKLEDSAMYFCASSDLTGLNYGYTFGSGTRLTVV.

This clone turned up a few times. The CDR3 loop reads CASSILNQPQHF. As DNA, the CDR3 is TGTGCCAGTAGTATCCTCAATCAGCCCCAGCATTTT. The chain joins TRBV19 to TRBJ1-5; D uncertain. The CDR3 runs to 12 residues. V lost 3 bases to trimming and J lost 3 bases, with 3 bases between them. Germline CDR1 is LNHDA and CDR2 is SQIVND (reference sequence).